This entry describes one TCR beta chain. Its antigen is as yet unknown. The data are from a study of cytomegalovirus exposure and HLA in healthy donors. Study-level information: About 85 million unique TCRs from HLA-typed donors were held in an early release of data. General study points: Productive status was seen about 87% or about 30% of the time for most TCR beta V segments in an earlier analysis. In a later analysis, 17,000 or so TCR beta sequences were associated with HLA alleles at 0.05 false discovery rate.

60 Vbeta and 13 Jbeta primers were used in PCR. How the authors handled the data: Unique TCR beta chains totaled around 86 million in a later count, with roughly 10 million of them shared. Assay: immunoSEQ multiplex PCR; the TCRdb copy retains only in-frame clones and omits some. For V, J and clone size, that table is used; D and trimming come from the DNA. The data show 90,000 to 120,000 clones, roughly 80% seen once. Unmatched junction bases numbered 12, after V lost 6 bases and J lost 5 bases. The CDR3 totals 15 residues. Germline lookup yields CDR1 MNHEY and CDR2 SMNVEV (reference sequence). The chain joins TRBV27 to TRBJ2-7, with 8 bases identical to TRBD2. This receptor was identified in a man younger than 40 in good health and CMV-seronegative. Specimen: PBMCs. The CDR3 loop reads CASSSNGGAGHEQYF. The CDR3 DNA reads as TGTGCCAGCAGCTCAAACGGGGGGGCGGGCCACGAGCAGTACTTC.